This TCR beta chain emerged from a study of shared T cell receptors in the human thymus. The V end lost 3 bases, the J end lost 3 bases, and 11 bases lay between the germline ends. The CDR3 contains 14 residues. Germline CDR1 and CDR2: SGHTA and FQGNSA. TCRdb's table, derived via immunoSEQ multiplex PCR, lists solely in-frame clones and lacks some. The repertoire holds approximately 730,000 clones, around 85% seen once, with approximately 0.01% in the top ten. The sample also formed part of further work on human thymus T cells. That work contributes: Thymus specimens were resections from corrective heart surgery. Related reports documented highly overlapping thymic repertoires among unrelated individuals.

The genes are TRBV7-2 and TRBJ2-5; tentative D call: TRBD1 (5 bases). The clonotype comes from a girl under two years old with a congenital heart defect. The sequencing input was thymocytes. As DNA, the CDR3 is TGTGCCAGCAGCTTCAAGGGGATGAAAGAGACCCAGTACTTC. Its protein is CASSFKGMKETQYF.